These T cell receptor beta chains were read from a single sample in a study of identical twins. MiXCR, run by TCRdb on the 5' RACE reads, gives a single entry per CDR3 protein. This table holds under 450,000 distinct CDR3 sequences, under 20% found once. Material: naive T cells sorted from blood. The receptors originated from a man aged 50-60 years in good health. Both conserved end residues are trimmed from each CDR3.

ASSSRDRGPGTEAF	TRBV6-1
ASSPHDISQQY	TRBV28
SARKRNSLDEQF	TRBV20-1
ASSLAVDTVGTGELF	TRBV5-8
SARTGGAGELF	TRBV20-1
ASSFQTGSYGYT	TRBV7-2
ASSQGWGSQLSNNEQF	TRBV4-3
SASRSGKDEQY	TRBV20-1
ASSGRMGSEAF	TRBV28
ASSSAPSGTDTQY	TRBV5-8